These 30 T cell receptor beta chains were all obtained from the same sample, sequenced in a study of blood T cell repertoires in COVID-19. Here immunoSEQ multiplex PCR was the method, and the copy in TCRdb shows in-frame clones only, minus some. The table lists 95,000 to 120,000 clones, about 90% of them singletons. Sequencing used peripheral blood. Receptors originate from a woman aged 45-65 years with acute or convalescent COVID-19.

The chain recombines TRBV5-1 with TRBJ1-4; TRBD1 agrees at 9 bases. Germline V gene data show CDR1 as SGHRS and CDR2 as YFSETQ. The ends lost 4 bases at V and 6 bases at J; junction bases unmatched: 4. This CDR3 comprises 14 residues. In DNA form, the CDR3 reads TGCGCCAGCAGCCTGGACAGGGGTGATGAAAAACTGTTTTTT. Translated, it gives CASSLDRGDEKLFF.

Points on this clone: One end of the junction does not line up with germline, which may come from a read error. The chain employs TRBV4-3 and TRBJ1-2, with TRBD1 matching over 8 bases. Germline lookup yields CDR1 LGHNA and CDR2 YSLEER. The CDR3 extends over 15 amino acids. The CDR3 loop is CASSQGQGAYYGYTF. The CDR3 bases are TGCGCCAGCAGTCAAGGGCAGGGGGCATACTATGGCTACACCTTC.

The J gene is TRBJ2-3, the V gene TRBV7-2; the match to TRBD2 covers 13 bases. Germline CDR1 is SGHTA and CDR2 is FQGNSA. CDR3 length: 14 residues. Trimming removed 7 bases from V and 11 bases from J; junction bases left unmatched: 9. The CDR3 DNA reads TGTGCCAGCACCGGGACTAGCGGGGTGGGTATGCAGTATTTT. It codes for CASTGTSGVGMQYF.

This chain links TRBV7-9 with TRBJ1-1, with D hard to call. Between the trimmed V and J ends, which lost 2 bases and 1 base, there was a span of 8 bases. CDR3 length: 14 residues. Germline V gene lookup returns CDR1 SEHNR and CDR2 FQNEAQ (reference sequence). This chain's CDR3 is CASSLSQPNTEAFF. Here the CDR3 DNA reads TGTGCCAGCAGCTTATCACAGCCGAACACTGAAGCTTTCTTT.

The chain combines TRBV5-1 with TRBJ2-5, with TRBD1 as a possible D gene (6 bases). CDR3 length: 13 residues. CDR1 is SGHRS, CDR2 YFSETQ, per germline. The V gene lost 6 bases and the J gene lost 5 bases, with 14 bases spanning the gap. The CDR3: CASNQGSSETQYF. CDR3 DNA sequence: TGCGCCAGCAACCAGGGGTCTTCGGAGACCCAGTACTTC.

The chain carries TRBV10-3 and TRBJ1-6; D ambiguous. With 4 bases removed from V and 14 bases from J, the gap between germline ends came to 15 bases. The germline gives CDR1 ENHRY, CDR2 SYGVKD. This CDR3 comprises 13 residues. CDR3 sequence (DNA): TGTGCCATCAGTGCCTCCCAAGTGGGCACCCTCCACTTT. Protein sequence: CAISASQVGTLHF.

The gene calls are TRBV19 and TRBJ1-2, with 8 bases that match TRBD1. Germline V gives CDR1 LNHDA, CDR2 SQIVND (reference sequence). V trimming: 5 bases; J trimming: 5 bases; junction bases outside the gene matches: 13. The CDR3 spans 16 residues. The CDR3 loop is CASSPGQDLVIYGYTF. Here the CDR3 DNA reads TGTGCCAGTAGTCCGGGACAGGATTTAGTTATATATGGCTACACCTTC.

V and J are TRBV5-1 and TRBJ1-5; 9 bases fit TRBD1. Germline-derived CDR1 and CDR2 are SGHRS and YFSETQ. V was clipped by 5 bases and J by 1 base; unmatched bases: 7. The CDR3 runs 16 residues. The CDR3 bases are TGCGCCAGCAGTCCCGGGACAGGGTTGAGCAATCAGCCCCAGCATTTT. This codes for CASSPGTGLSNQPQHF.

The chain couples TRBV3-1 (or the pseudogene TRBV3-2) to TRBJ1-6, with 7 bases identical to TRBD1. The CDR3 length is 12 residues. The V gene end was trimmed by 8 bases and the J gene end by 6 bases; junction bases not matched to a gene: 1. Germline V gene data show CDR1 as LGHDT and CDR2 as YNNKEL (reference sequence). The CDR3 is CASHRGNSPLHF. DNA for the CDR3: TGTGCCAGCCACAGGGGTAATTCACCCCTCCACTTT.

The chain recombines TRBV5-6 with TRBJ2-5, with 8 bases that match TRBD2. Per the germline V gene, CDR1 is SGHDT and CDR2 is YYEEEE. Losses at the gene ends were 0 bases for V and 2 bases for J; bases not matched to a gene: 6. The CDR3 spans 16 residues. The CDR3 sequence: CASSLDGLAPQETQYF. In DNA form, the CDR3 reads TGTGCCAGCAGCTTGGATGGACTAGCCCCTCAAGAGACCCAGTACTTC.

The chain uses TRBV5-6 and TRBJ1-4; D may be TRBD1 (5 bases). This CDR3 is built from 12 residues. Germline CDR1 SGHDT, CDR2 YYEEEE. V dropped 3 bases and J dropped 8 bases, with 8 bases sitting between them. CDR3 amino acids: CASSYKGEKLFF. DNA of the CDR3: TGTGCCAGCAGCTACAAGGGGGAAAAACTGTTTTTT.

The chain has TRBV12-3 or TRBV12-4 and TRBJ2-5; D remains ambiguous. Trimming cost V 3 bases and J 0 bases, with 5 bases left between them. This CDR3 is built from 13 residues. The CDR3 here is CASSFWHQETQYF. The CDR3 nucleotides read TGTGCCAGCAGTTTCTGGCACCAAGAGACCCAGTACTTC.

CDR3 DNA: TGTGCCAGCAGTAAGGGACAGATCTCCTACGAGCAGTACTTC. The encoded protein is CASSKGQISYEQYF. V is TRBV7-9 and J is TRBJ2-7, with 7 bases identical to TRBD1. V lost 6 bases and J lost 0; bases outside the gene matches: 5. The length of the CDR3 is 14 residues. Germline loops: CDR1 SEHNR, CDR2 FQNEAQ (reference sequence).

The chain joins TRBV18 to TRBJ1-1; D not certain. The CDR3 contains 14 residues. V gave up 3 bases and J gave up 3 bases, with 11 bases separating them. CDR1 and CDR2 (germline): KGHSH, LQKENI. CDR3 amino acids: CASSPGVVDTEAFF. The CDR3 coding sequence is TGTGCCAGCTCACCGGGAGTGGTGGACACTGAAGCTTTCTTT.

The chain is built from TRBV13 and TRBJ2-1; the D gene is possibly TRBD1 (6 bases). V lost 0 bases, J lost 6 bases, and 6 bases lay in between. The CDR3 is 13 amino acids. Germline V gene data show CDR1 as PRHDT and CDR2 as FYEKMQ (reference sequence). The chain's CDR3 is CASSLGGGNEQFF. The CDR3 DNA sequence: TGTGCCAGCAGCTTAGGAGGGGGCAATGAGCAGTTCTTC.

V usage is TRBV4-1 and J usage is TRBJ2-3; TRBD2 might be the D (5 bases). The V and J ends lost 1 base and 4 bases respectively, with 12 bases between them. The germline CDR1 and CDR2 sequences are MGHRA and YSYEKL. This CDR3 is built from 15 residues. This chain's CDR3 is CASSQVGSGADTQYF. The DNA of the CDR3 is TGCGCCAGCAGCCAAGTAGGGTCCGGGGCAGATACGCAGTATTTT.

This rearrangement joins TRBV19 to TRBJ1-5; no firm D call. This CDR3 contains 15 residues. Trimming took 6 bases from V and 2 from J, leaving 14 bases between them. Germline V CDR1 and CDR2: LNHDA, SQIVND (reference sequence). CDR3 protein: CASRESGDGNQPQHF. Written as DNA, the CDR3 is TGTGCCAGTAGAGAGTCCGGGGATGGCAATCAGCCCCAGCATTTT.

The CDR3 nucleotides are TGTGCCAGCAGTGACCCCACGGAGACTGAAGCTTTCTTT. Translating gives CASSDPTETEAFF. The rearrangement joins TRBV25-1 to TRBJ1-1; D gene ambiguous. Looked up from germline, CDR1 is MGHDK and CDR2 is SYGVNS. V lost 3 bases, J lost 5 bases, and 10 bases lay in between. The CDR3 covers 13 residues.

The chain carries TRBV10-3 and TRBJ1-1; 9 bases map to TRBD1. CDR1 and CDR2 (germline): ENHRY, SYGVKD. After removal of 5 bases from V and 3 bases from J, the junction contained 7 bases not matched to a gene. The CDR3 is made up of 15 amino acids. CDR3 residues: CAISITGGWDTEAFF. In DNA, the CDR3 is TGTGCCATCAGTATAACAGGGGGCTGGGACACTGAAGCTTTCTTT.

This CDR3 is CAWSQGKGTYEQYF. The CDR3 coding sequence is TGTGCCTGGAGTCAGGGGAAAGGGACCTACGAGCAGTACTTC. This chain joins TRBV30 and TRBJ2-7, with D possibly TRBD1 on 6 matching bases. The CDR3 runs to 14 residues. Between the trimmed V and J ends, which lost 2 bases and 2 bases, there was a span of 13 bases. CDR1 and CDR2 (germline): GTSNPN, SVGIG (reference sequence).

The chain is built from TRBV4-3 and TRBJ1-2; a possible D gene is TRBD1 (5 bases). V lost 0 bases and J lost 4, with 9 bases in between. Germline V CDR1 and CDR2: LGHNA, YSLEER. The CDR3 totals 14 residues. CDR3 nucleotide sequence: TGCGCCAGCAGCCAAGAGGCGGACACCTATGGCTACACCTTC. The encoded protein is CASSQEADTYGYTF.

This chain links TRBV7-2 with TRBJ1-2; the D gene is possibly TRBD1 (5 bases). The V gene lost 5 bases and the J gene lost 4 bases, with 14 bases spanning the gap. The CDR3 length is 14 residues. Germline CDR1 is SGHTA and CDR2 is FQGNSA. The CDR3 sequence: CASSPGTALYGYTF. CDR3 nucleotides: TGTGCCAGCAGCCCTGGGACTGCTCTCTATGGCTACACCTTC.

The gene calls are TRBV7-9 and TRBJ1-1; TRBD1 might be the D (5 bases). Germline V gene sequence: CDR1 SEHNR, CDR2 FQNEAQ (reference sequence). V shed 5 bases and J shed 7 bases, with 14 bases lying between them. CDR3 length: 13 residues. For the CDR3, the DNA is TGTGCCAGCAGCCTCCGGGGGACCGATGAAGCTTTCTTT. Translated, it gives CASSLRGTDEAFF.

This rearrangement joins TRBV10-1 to TRBJ2-7; perhaps TRBD1 as D (5 bases). Trimming shortened V by 11 bases and J by 9 bases, and 26 bases separated the two germline ends. Germline loops: CDR1 WNHNN, CDR2 SYGVQD (reference sequence). The CDR3 length is 14 residues. The CDR3 spells CAPTPQATLSGQYF. DNA for the CDR3: TGCGCCCCGACCCCACAGGCTACTCTAAGTGGGCAGTACTTC.

The CDR3 reads CASSSYSYNSPLHF. The CDR3 DNA follows: TGTGCCAGCAGCTCTTACTCCTATAATTCACCCCTCCACTTT. The genes are TRBV9 and TRBJ1-6; D gene ambiguous. The V end was cut by 4 bases, the J end by 0 bases, with 5 bases between. Per germline, CDR1 SGDLS and CDR2 YYNGEE. The CDR3 is 14 residues long.

In this sample, this clone turned up once. This chain connects TRBV5-5 to TRBJ1-6; D remains ambiguous. Looked up from germline, CDR1 is SGHKS and CDR2 is YYEKEE (reference sequence). The CDR3 sequence is 16 residues long. V was clipped by 4 bases and J by 4 bases, with 15 bases between them. CDR3 sequence: CASSNRRREYNSPLHF. The DNA for the CDR3 is TGTGCCAGCAGCAATAGAAGAAGGGAGTATAATTCACCCCTCCACTTT.

The genes are TRBV6-5 and TRBJ2-7, with unresolved D. The V and J ends lost 1 base and 2 bases respectively, with 15 bases between them. Per the germline V gene, CDR1 is MNHEY and CDR2 is SVGAGI. The CDR3 is made up of 16 amino acids. The CDR3 spells CASSYYTTQGPYEQYF. In DNA form, the CDR3 reads TGTGCCAGCAGTTACTACACTACCCAAGGTCCCTACGAGCAGTACTTC.

V gene TRBV10-3 combines with J gene TRBJ1-1; D ambiguous. The V and J ends lost 7 bases and 8 bases respectively, with 11 bases between them. CDR1 ENHRY and CDR2 SYGVKD come from the germline V gene. This CDR3 has 11 residues. CDR3: CAINTGFEAFF. The CDR3 nucleotides are TGTGCCATCAATACCGGGTTCGAAGCTTTCTTT.

The chain links TRBV5-6 to TRBJ2-1; D is unclear. Germline V gene sequence: CDR1 SGHDT, CDR2 YYEEEE. The V end was cut by 4 bases, the J end by 5 bases, with 7 bases between. The CDR3 covers 12 residues. The CDR3 DNA reads TGTGCCAGCAGCCTGCAGGACAATGAGCAGTTCTTC. This encodes CASSLQDNEQFF.

This sequence joins TRBV5-1 and TRBJ2-6; D is undetermined. V gave up 0 bases and J gave up 2 bases, with 6 bases separating them. The CDR3 runs to 15 residues. The V gene's germline CDR1 is SGHRS and CDR2 YFSETQ. This CDR3 reads CASSLGGTGANVLTF. The CDR3 DNA reads TGCGCCAGCAGCTTGGGTGGCACTGGGGCCAACGTCCTGACTTTC.